This entry lists 9 T cell receptor beta chains sequenced from one sample in a study of blood T cell repertoires in COVID-19. Sequencing was performed with immunoSEQ multiplex PCR; in TCRdb, only in-frame clones are kept and a portion is missing. The sample has approximately 190,000 clones; more than 85% are singletons. Input material: PBMCs or T cells enriched from blood (not recorded which). All receptors derive from a woman between 35 and 50 years old in a cohort exposed to, infected with or recovered from COVID-19 (not recorded which).

Details on this clone: Other DNA sequences in the same sample also yield this CDR3. This chain uses TRBV28 with TRBJ1-1; no clear D gene. Germline CDR1 and CDR2: MDHEN and SYDVKM. The germline V and J ends were trimmed by 3 bases and 0 bases, with 5 bases remaining between them. The CDR3 contains 13 residues. CDR3 residues: CASSLPVNTEAFF. DNA of the CDR3: TGTGCCAGCAGTTTGCCAGTGAACACTGAAGCTTTCTTT.

This sequence joins TRBV27 and TRBJ2-3, with 11 positions matching TRBD1. V was clipped by 3 bases and J by 4 bases; unmatched bases: 3. The CDR3 contains 15 residues. The germline gives CDR1 MNHEY, CDR2 SMNVEV (reference sequence). This chain's CDR3 is CASSLPGQGADTQYF. As DNA, the CDR3 is TGTGCCAGCAGTTTGCCGGGACAGGGGGCAGATACGCAGTATTTT.

This clone was seen a single time. The gene calls are TRBV7-8 and TRBJ1-6, with TRBD1 as a possible D gene (5 bases). The CDR3 is 15 residues long. The V end lost 1 base, the J end lost 7 bases, and 11 bases lay between the germline ends. Germline CDR1 is SGHVS and CDR2 is FQNEAQ. The CDR3 DNA follows: TGTGCCAGCAGCTTAGAGGGGTACAGGAATTCACCCCTCCACTTT. Its protein is CASSLEGYRNSPLHF.

The genes are TRBV23-1 and TRBJ2-1; no reliable D call. TRBV23-1 is marked as an open reading frame, function uncertain. This CDR3 is built from 16 residues. V lost 0 bases, J lost 3 bases, and 12 bases lay in between. CDR3 region: CASSQSVDTVYNEQFF. The CDR3 DNA sequence: TGCGCCAGCAGTCAATCGGTCGACACCGTCTACAATGAGCAGTTCTTC.

The gene calls are TRBV7-2 and TRBJ2-1; 9 bases are shared with TRBD2. J lost 4 bases, V lost 5 bases, and 3 bases had no gene match. The CDR3 spans 14 residues. CDR1 and CDR2 from the germline V gene are SGHTA and FQGNSA. CDR3 bases: TGTGCCAGCAGCCGGACTAGCGCATACAATGAGCAGTTCTTC. It yields the protein CASSRTSAYNEQFF.

In this sample, this clone turned up once. The chain links TRBV11-3 to TRBJ1-6; TRBD1 matches at 7 bases. Trimming took 4 bases from V and 7 from J; bases not matched to a gene: 7. In germline, CDR1 is SGHNT, CDR2 YENEEA. This CDR3 is 15 amino acids long. CDR3 nucleotide sequence: TGTGCCAGCAGCTCCCGGGACAGAAAAAATTCACCCCTCCACTTT. Protein: CASSSRDRKNSPLHF.

The rearrangement joins TRBV7-2 to TRBJ1-5; 10 nucleotides agree with TRBD1. With V trimmed by 1 base and J by 6 bases, 9 bases remained unmatched. Germline loops: CDR1 SGHTA, CDR2 FQGNSA. This CDR3 region has 17 residues. The CDR3 coding sequence is TGTGCCAGCAGCTTAGGGGGGACAGGGGCCGGTAGTCAGCCCCAGCATTTT. Encoded protein: CASSLGGTGAGSQPQHF.

V gene TRBV21-1 combines with J gene TRBJ2-5; TRBD1 is the table's D call and was not checked against the DNA. TRBV21-1 is given as a pseudogene. The CDR3 spans 21 residues. The CDR3 spells CASSKYGTSCGQGGGQETQYF. The CDR3 DNA reads TGTGCCAGCAGCAAGTACGGTACATCGTGCGGACAGGGTGGAGGGCAAGAGACCCAGTACTTC.

This clone was seen a few times. Other nucleotide sequences from this sample produce the same CDR3. The chain uses TRBV12-3 or TRBV12-4 and TRBJ1-2, with D perhaps TRBD1 (6 bases). The CDR3 is made up of 13 amino acids. The germline V and J ends were trimmed by 6 bases and 7 bases, with 15 bases remaining between them. The CDR3 sequence is CASSQTTGFGYTF. The CDR3 nucleotides are TGTGCCAGCAGCCAAACCACAGGGTTTGGCTACACCTTC.